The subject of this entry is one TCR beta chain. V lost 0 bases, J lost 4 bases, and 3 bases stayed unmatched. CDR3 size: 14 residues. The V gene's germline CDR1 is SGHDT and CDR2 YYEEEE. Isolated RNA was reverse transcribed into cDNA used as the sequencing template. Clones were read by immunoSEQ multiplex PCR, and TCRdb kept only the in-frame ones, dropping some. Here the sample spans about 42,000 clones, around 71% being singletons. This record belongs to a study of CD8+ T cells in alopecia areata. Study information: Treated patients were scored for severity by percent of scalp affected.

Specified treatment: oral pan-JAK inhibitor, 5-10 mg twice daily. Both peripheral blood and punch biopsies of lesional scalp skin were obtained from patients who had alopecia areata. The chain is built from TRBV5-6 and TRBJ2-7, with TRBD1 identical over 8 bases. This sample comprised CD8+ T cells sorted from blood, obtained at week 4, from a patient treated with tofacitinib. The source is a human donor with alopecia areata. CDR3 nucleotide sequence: TGTGCCAGCAGCTTGGGGACAGGGACATACGAGCAGTACTTC. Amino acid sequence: CASSLGTGTYEQYF.